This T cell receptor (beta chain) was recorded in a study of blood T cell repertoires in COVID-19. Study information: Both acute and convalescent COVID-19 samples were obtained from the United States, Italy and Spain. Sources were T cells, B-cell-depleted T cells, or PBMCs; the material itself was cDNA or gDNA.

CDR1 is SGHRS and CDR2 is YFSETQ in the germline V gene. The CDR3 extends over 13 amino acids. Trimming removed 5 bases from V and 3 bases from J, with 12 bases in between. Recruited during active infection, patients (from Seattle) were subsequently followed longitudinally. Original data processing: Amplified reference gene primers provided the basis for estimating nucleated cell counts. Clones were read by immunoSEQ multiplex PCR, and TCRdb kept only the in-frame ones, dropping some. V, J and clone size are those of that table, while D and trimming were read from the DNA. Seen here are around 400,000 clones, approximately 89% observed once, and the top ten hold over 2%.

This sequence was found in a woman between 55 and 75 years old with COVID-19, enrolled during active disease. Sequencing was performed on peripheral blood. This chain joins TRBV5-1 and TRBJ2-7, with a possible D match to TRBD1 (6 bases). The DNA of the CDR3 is TGCGCCAGCAGTACAGGGTCGGGCTACGAGCAGTACTTC. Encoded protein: CASSTGSGYEQYF. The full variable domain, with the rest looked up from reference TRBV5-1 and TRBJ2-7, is KAGVTQTPRYLIKTRGQQVTLSCSPISGHRSVSWYQQTPGQGLQFLFEYFSETQRNKGNFPGRFSGRQFSNSRSEMNVSTLELGDSALYLCASSTGSGYEQYFGPGTRLTVT.